Only a few counts were recorded for the clone carrying this T cell receptor (beta chain). Antigen unknown. This entry is derived from a study of blood T cells in healthy people across ages. Study-wide results and limits: Naive CD4+ cell counts and diversity both ran higher in long-lived than in aged donors. Across the age range, TCR beta diversity per million T cells fell in a roughly linear way. Any changes in expanded clonotypes were possibly confounded, as donor CMV status remained unknown.

Next came a second PCR, run for roughly 7 to 12 cycles, which used a sample-barcoded 5' primer along with a J-beta primer mix. Each cDNA molecule carried a tag from a template-switch adaptor that contained 12 random nucleotides. A single record per CDR3 protein comes from TCRdb applying MiXCR to the 5' RACE reads. The profile shows just over 1 million distinct CDR3 sequences, 45% of them singletons. Trimming shortened V by 8 bases and J by 2 bases, and 13 bases separated the two germline ends. CDR3 length equals 15 residues. The germline CDR1 and CDR2 sequences are WNHNN and SYGVQD (reference sequence).

The sample comprised blood. The V gene is TRBV10-1, the J gene TRBJ2-6; D gene unclear. This clonotype was sampled from a woman aged 55-70 years in good health. The CDR3 nucleotides are TGCGCCAGCGGGCCTGGGGTCCCTGGGGCCAACGTCCTGACTTTC. Protein product: CASGPGVPGANVLTF.